The present T cell receptor (beta chain) was sequenced within a study of cytomegalovirus exposure and HLA in healthy donors. Whole-study results and caveats: Later on, a genetic analysis was performed. It linked a missense variant in DCLRE1C with V- and J-gene trimming of TCR beta. Cytomegalovirus-associated status was assigned to about 160 TCR beta chains.

The PCR ran on 60 Vbeta and 13 Jbeta primers. Some clones are missing from TCRdb's copy, which holds only in-frame ones; the method was immunoSEQ multiplex PCR. The data show about 200,000 clones, roughly 82% seen once. The CDR3 has 15 residues. The J segment lost 1 base and the V segment lost 0 bases, leaving 2 bases of the junction unmatched. The germline gives CDR1 SGHNT, CDR2 YYREEE (reference sequence). Each donor's status was that of a healthy bone marrow donor. A remark on this clone: The antigen is not known.

The TCR comes from a man aged 40-49 years in good health and CMV-seropositive. Sequencing was carried out using PBMCs. The chain recombines TRBV5-4 with TRBJ2-7; 9 bases are shared with TRBD2. In DNA form, the CDR3 reads TGTGCCAGCAGCTTGGAGGCGGGAGGGTCCTACGAGCAGTACTTC. Translated, it gives CASSLEAGGSYEQYF.